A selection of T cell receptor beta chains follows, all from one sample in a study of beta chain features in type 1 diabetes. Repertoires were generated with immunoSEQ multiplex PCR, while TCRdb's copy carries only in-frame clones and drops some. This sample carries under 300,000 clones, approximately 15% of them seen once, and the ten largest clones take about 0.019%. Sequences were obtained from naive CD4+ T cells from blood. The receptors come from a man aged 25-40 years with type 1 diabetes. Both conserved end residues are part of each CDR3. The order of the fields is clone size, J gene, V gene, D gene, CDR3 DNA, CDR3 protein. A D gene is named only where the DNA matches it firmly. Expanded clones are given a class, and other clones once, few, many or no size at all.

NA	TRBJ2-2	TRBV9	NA	TGTGCCAGCAGCGAAGGAGGAACAAACACCGGGGAGCTGTTTTTT	CASSEGGTNTGELFF
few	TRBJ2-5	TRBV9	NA	TGTGCCAGCAGCGCCCCCGGTGGAGAGACCCAGTACTTC	CASSAPGGETQYF
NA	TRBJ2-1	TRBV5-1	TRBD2	TGCGCCAGCAGCTTGATAGCGGGCAGCTCCTACAATGAGCAGTTCTTC	CASSLIAGSSYNEQFF
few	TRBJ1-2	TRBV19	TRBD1	TGTGCCAGTAGGGCAGGGACAGGGCTTAACTATGGCTACACCTTC	CASRAGTGLNYGYTF
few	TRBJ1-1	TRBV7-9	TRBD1	TGTGCCAGCAGCCCTGGACAGGGTCGGCCTTTCTTT	CASSPGQGRPFF
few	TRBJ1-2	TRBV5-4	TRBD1	TGTGCCAGCAGCTTGGAGACAGGGACCTATGGCTACACCTTC	CASSLETGTYGYTF
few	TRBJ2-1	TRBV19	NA	TGTGCCAGTAGTCCGTCCGGGGGCTCCTACAATGAGCAGTTCTTC	CASSPSGGSYNEQFF
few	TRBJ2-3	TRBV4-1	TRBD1	TGCGCCAGCAGCCAAGGACAGGGTCCCACAGATACGCAGTATTTT	CASSQGQGPTDTQYF
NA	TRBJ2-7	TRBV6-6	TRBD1	TGTGCCAGCCGGAACAGAGGGGCCAGGGGGCACGAGCAGTACTTC	CASRNRGARGHEQYF
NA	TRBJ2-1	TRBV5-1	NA	TGCGCCAGCAGCGCGGAGGGACAGCAACTCAATGAGCAGTTCTTC	CASSAEGQQLNEQFF